The rows below give T cell receptor beta chains drawn from one sample of a study of T cells in Graves' hyperthyroidism and ophthalmopathy. From the multiplex PCR reads, TCRdb called clonotypes with MiXCR, one entry per CDR3 protein. The data hold some 300,000 distinct CDR3 sequences, with approximately 19% observed a single time. Sequenced material: blood. Receptor source: a man aged 45-65 years with Graves' ophthalmopathy. Each CDR3 is given without its conserved first and last residue. The order of the fields is V gene, D gene, J gene, CDR3 length, CDR3 protein. The D gene is left open where the match is weak.

v_gene: TRBV12-3/TRBV12-4
d_gene: TRBD2
j_gene: TRBJ2-1
len: 13
CDR3aa: ASKWASGGRGEQL

v_gene: TRBV5-6
d_gene: TRBD1
j_gene: TRBJ2-1
len: 9
CDR3aa: ASAQGDEQF

v_gene: TRBV20-1
d_gene: .
j_gene: TRBJ1-1
len: 10
CDR3aa: SQRTVATEAF

v_gene: TRBV5-5
d_gene: TRBD1
j_gene: TRBJ2-3
len: 15
CDR3aa: ASSPSTGTASTDTQY

v_gene: TRBV5-1
d_gene: .
j_gene: TRBJ2-7
len: 12
CDR3aa: ASSSRLEEGEQY

v_gene: TRBV20-1
d_gene: .
j_gene: TRBJ2-7
len: 13
CDR3aa: SAYDLGQFSYEQY

v_gene: TRBV7-3
d_gene: TRBD1
j_gene: TRBJ1-2
len: 12
CDR3aa: ASRDNRGPYGYT

v_gene: TRBV29-1
d_gene: .
j_gene: TRBJ2-1
len: 6
CDR3aa: SVDKQF

v_gene: TRBV30
d_gene: .
j_gene: TRBJ1-1
len: 9
CDR3aa: AWSFSVEAF

v_gene: TRBV4-1
d_gene: TRBD2
j_gene: TRBJ2-7
len: 14
CDR3aa: ASSQELAGATYEQY

v_gene: TRBV29-1
d_gene: .
j_gene: TRBJ1-1
len: 11
CDR3aa: SVSRGVNTEAF

v_gene: TRBV7-3
d_gene: TRBD2
j_gene: TRBJ2-1
len: 15
CDR3aa: ASSLFALAGGHNEQF

v_gene: TRBV11-3
d_gene: .
j_gene: TRBJ2-1
len: 14
CDR3aa: ASSLRPGGWVDEQF

v_gene: TRBV28
d_gene: TRBD2
j_gene: TRBJ2-3
len: 15
CDR3aa: ASSPNLDLAGGDTQY

v_gene: TRBV7-6
d_gene: TRBD1
j_gene: TRBJ2-2
len: 14
CDR3aa: ASRPGQGSATGELF

v_gene: TRBV25-1
d_gene: .
j_gene: TRBJ2-7
len: 12
CDR3aa: ASQIWGNSYEQY

v_gene: TRBV5-6
d_gene: .
j_gene: TRBJ1-2
len: 15
CDR3aa: ASPPLGTTGENYGYT

v_gene: TRBV10-3
d_gene: TRBD2
j_gene: TRBJ2-3
len: 13
CDR3aa: ATVSVAGITDTQY

v_gene: TRBV6-1
d_gene: .
j_gene: TRBJ1-5
len: 16
CDR3aa: ASDRGGGGGTLNQPQH

v_gene: TRBV14
d_gene: .
j_gene: TRBJ1-1
len: 12
CDR3aa: ASSQEIGGTEAF

v_gene: TRBV10-3
d_gene: TRBD2
j_gene: TRBJ2-3
len: 14
CDR3aa: AISEAGTRATDTQY

v_gene: TRBV18
d_gene: TRBD2
j_gene: TRBJ2-7
len: 13
CDR3aa: ASSPRTSGAYEQY

v_gene: TRBV5-1
d_gene: .
j_gene: TRBJ2-5
len: 13
CDR3aa: ASSFTGHHQETQY

v_gene: TRBV7-8
d_gene: TRBD1
j_gene: TRBJ1-5
len: 14
CDR3aa: ASSPLRGLDRQPQH

v_gene: TRBV5-6
d_gene: .
j_gene: TRBJ1-2
len: 13
CDR3aa: ASSPIGGTVYGYT

v_gene: TRBV7-9
d_gene: .
j_gene: TRBJ2-1
len: 10
CDR3aa: ASSLGGSEQF

v_gene: TRBV7-2
d_gene: TRBD2
j_gene: TRBJ2-7
len: 13
CDR3aa: ASGLSSGGSYEQY

v_gene: TRBV2
d_gene: .
j_gene: TRBJ2-4
len: 11
CDR3aa: ASSGRAKNIQY

v_gene: TRBV7-8
d_gene: .
j_gene: TRBJ1-1
len: 13
CDR3aa: ASRDQWAANTEAF